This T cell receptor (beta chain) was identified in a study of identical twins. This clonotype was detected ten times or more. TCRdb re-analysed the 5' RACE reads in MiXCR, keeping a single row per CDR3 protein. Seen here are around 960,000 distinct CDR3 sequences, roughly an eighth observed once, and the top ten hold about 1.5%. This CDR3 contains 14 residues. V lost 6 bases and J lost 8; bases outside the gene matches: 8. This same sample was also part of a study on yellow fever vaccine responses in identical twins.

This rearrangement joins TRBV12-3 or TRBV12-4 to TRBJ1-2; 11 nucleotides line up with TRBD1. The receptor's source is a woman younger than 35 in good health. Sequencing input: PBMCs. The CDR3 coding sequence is TGTGCCAGCAGCCCTGGACAGGGGGCCTGGGGCTACACCTTC. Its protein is CASSPGQGAWGYTF.